What follows are 28 T cell receptor beta chains derived from one specimen sequenced in a study of blood T cell repertoires in COVID-19. TCRdb's table, derived via immunoSEQ multiplex PCR, lists solely in-frame clones and lacks some. The table records under 250,000 clones, more than 75% of them present only once. Source material: peripheral blood. These receptors originate from a man aged 50 to 60 who had recovered from COVID-19.

The chain couples TRBV19 to TRBJ2-7; no definite D call. V was trimmed by 3 bases and J by 0 bases, leaving 9 bases between them. CDR3 length: 14 residues. CDR1 and CDR2 from the germline V gene are LNHDA and SQIVND (reference sequence). The CDR3 DNA follows: TGTGCCAGTAGTATGAGCAGGTTCTCCTACGAGCAGTACTTC. This codes for CASSMSRFSYEQYF.

The gene calls are TRBV29-1 and TRBJ2-1; no clear D. Trimming shortened V by 2 bases and J by 0 bases, and 11 bases separated the two germline ends. Germline CDR1 SQVTM, CDR2 ANQGSEA. This CDR3 comprises 15 residues. The DNA for the CDR3 is TGCAGCGTTGAATCGCCTACGAGCTCCTACAATGAGCAGTTCTTC. Its translation is CSVESPTSSYNEQFF.

This clone occurred once. The chain uses TRBV19 and TRBJ2-7, with D tentatively TRBD2 (6 bases). V was cut by 4 bases and J by 0 bases, with 10 bases left in between. CDR1 is LNHDA, CDR2 SQIVND, per germline (reference sequence). The CDR3 length is 14 residues. The CDR3 protein is CASSSPSVSYEQYF. CDR3 sequence (DNA): TGTGCCAGTAGTAGTCCTAGCGTCTCCTACGAGCAGTACTTC.

The rearrangement uses TRBV5-1 and TRBJ1-2; D gene ambiguous. Looked up from germline, CDR1 is SGHRS and CDR2 is YFSETQ. The V end lost 0 bases, the J end lost 6 bases, and 12 bases lay between the germline ends. This CDR3 is built from 14 residues. CDR3 coding DNA: TGCGCCAGCAGCTTGGTGTCCGGGTCCCATGGCTACACCTTC. This translates into CASSLVSGSHGYTF.

The rearrangement joins TRBV28 to TRBJ2-7, with 9 bases aligning to TRBD2. The CDR3 extends over 13 amino acids. V dropped 6 bases and J dropped 3; count of bases not matched to a gene: 3. The germline CDR1 and CDR2 sequences are MDHEN and SYDVKM. The CDR3 nucleotides read TGTGCCAGCAGCCGTAGCGGGAGCTACGAGCAGTACTTC. Its translation: CASSRSGSYEQYF.

The chain employs TRBV5-1 and TRBJ1-2, with no clear D. Per the germline V gene, CDR1 is SGHRS and CDR2 is YFSETQ. This CDR3 has 14 amino acids. The ends were cut back, 0 bases at V and 8 bases at J, with 14 bases in the middle. The CDR3 nucleotides read TGCGCCAGCAGCTTGGAGGTAGCCACCGGCGGCTACACCTTC. Amino acid sequence: CASSLEVATGGYTF.

V is TRBV6-4 and J is TRBJ2-3; 10 bases align to TRBD2. CDR1 and CDR2 (germline): MRHNA, SNTAGT. The CDR3 is 18 residues long. The junction had 9 bases not matched to a gene; V was cut back by 0 bases and J by 3 bases. The CDR3 sequence: CASSDSGLAGVGTDTQYF. CDR3 bases: TGTGCCAGCAGTGACTCGGGTCTAGCGGGAGTTGGGACAGATACGCAGTATTTT.

This clone was recorded once. The chain has TRBV6-5 and TRBJ2-3; TRBD1 is a possible D gene (6 bases). The V and J ends lost 0 bases and 3 bases respectively, with 10 bases between them. The CDR3 runs 15 residues. From germline, CDR1 is MNHEY and CDR2 SVGAGI. CDR3 sequence reads: CASSYSPTGTDTQYF. CDR3 nucleotide sequence: TGTGCCAGCAGTTACTCCCCGACAGGAACAGATACGCAGTATTTT.

As concerns this clone: Other DNA sequences in the sample encode the same CDR3. This chain uses TRBV7-2 with TRBJ1-1, with D possibly being TRBD1 (5 bases). Germline values: CDR1 SGHTA, CDR2 FQGNSA. The CDR3 has 13 residues. V was pared by 5 bases and J by 0 bases, with 7 bases between. The CDR3: CASSAGLNTEAFF. In nucleotides, the CDR3 is TGTGCCAGCAGCGCAGGGCTGAACACTGAAGCTTTCTTT.

The chain is built from TRBV11-2 and TRBJ2-3, with D hard to call. This CDR3 is 15 amino acids long. The V end was cut by 6 bases, the J end by 3 bases, with 16 bases between. The germline V gene encodes CDR1 SGHAT and CDR2 FQNNGV. The CDR3 nucleotides are TGTGCCAGCAGTCATGGGTCCTCGGAGACAGATACGCAGTATTTT. Translation: CASSHGSSETDTQYF.

The chain combines TRBV5-4 with TRBJ2-5; 8 bases align to TRBD2. J lost 5 bases, V lost 2 bases, and 8 bases had no gene match. This CDR3 has 15 amino acids. Germline CDR1 and CDR2: SGHNT and YYREEE (reference sequence). The CDR3 bases are TGTGCCAGCAGCTTTAGAGCGGGAGTAGGGGAGACCCAGTACTTC. Protein product: CASSFRAGVGETQYF. Complete variable domain (other parts from reference TRBV5-4 and TRBJ2-5): ETGVTQSPTHLIKTRGQQVTLRCSSQSGHNTVSWYQQALGQGPQFIFQYYREEENGRGNFPPRFSGLQFPNYSSELNVNALELDDSALYLCASSFRAGVGETQYFGPGTRLLVL.

This clone has only one observation. The gene calls are TRBV6-5 and TRBJ2-3, with 7 bases that match TRBD1. The CDR3 runs 13 residues. Germline V gives CDR1 MNHEY, CDR2 SVGAGI. Written as DNA, the CDR3 is TGTACCACCGACAGGGCCCGCACAGATACGCAGTATTTT. Translated: CTTDRARTDTQYF.

This clone was counted a single time. The gene calls are TRBV29-1 and TRBJ2-5, with a weak D call TRBD2 (7 bases). The CDR3 spans 13 residues. V gave up 3 bases and J gave up 5 bases, with 13 bases separating them. Germline V gene sequence: CDR1 SQVTM, CDR2 ANQGSEA. The CDR3 loop is CSVEAGAQETQYF. CDR3 in DNA: TGCAGCGTTGAGGCGGGGGCACAGGAGACCCAGTACTTC.

The genes are TRBV6-5 and TRBJ1-3; D is possibly TRBD1 (6 bases). CDR3 length equals 15 residues. Germline V gene data show CDR1 as MNHEY and CDR2 as SVGAGI. The V end was cut by 0 bases, the J end by 2 bases, with 8 bases between. CDR3: CASSYSAGAGNTIYF. The CDR3 DNA reads TGTGCCAGCAGTTACTCGGCAGGGGCTGGAAACACCATATATTTT.

This CDR3 reads CASSLVAGNQETQYF. CDR3 in DNA: TGCGCCAGCAGCTTGGTAGCGGGAAATCAAGAGACCCAGTACTTC. The chain carries TRBV5-1 and TRBJ2-5; 8 bases match TRBD2. From germline, CDR1 is SGHRS and CDR2 YFSETQ. The CDR3 is made up of 15 amino acids. V lost 0 bases and J lost 2; bases outside the gene matches: 3.

The chain is built from TRBV2 and TRBJ2-3; TRBD2 agrees at 9 bases. Germline V gene lookup returns CDR1 SNHLY and CDR2 FYNNEI. The CDR3 totals 15 residues. After removal of 2 bases from V and 4 bases from J, the junction contained 4 bases not matched to a gene. The CDR3 DNA follows: TGTGCCAGCAGTGAAAGTGCGGGAGGGGCAGATACGCAGTATTTT. Translated: CASSESAGGADTQYF.

The genes are TRBV18 and TRBJ2-2, with D perhaps TRBD1 (6 bases). From germline, CDR1 is KGHSH and CDR2 LQKENI. Trimming left V 3 bases short and J 6 bases short, with 20 bases between. The CDR3 is 17 amino acids. The CDR3: CASSPLLAGAIPGELFF. In nucleotides, the CDR3 is TGTGCCAGCTCACCTCTCTTAGCAGGGGCCATCCCCGGGGAGCTGTTTTTT.

This sequence joins TRBV28 and TRBJ1-5; TRBD1 is a possible D gene (6 bases). The CDR3 consists of 18 residues. V lost 6 bases, J lost 0 bases, and 21 bases lay in between. The germline CDR1 and CDR2 sequences are MDHEN and SYDVKM. This chain's CDR3 is CASRTPGTHSFSNQPQHF. The CDR3 region has the DNA TGTGCCAGCAGGACCCCAGGGACACACTCGTTTAGCAATCAGCCCCAGCATTTT.

CDR3 in amino acids: CASSPRIIQGRAKETQYF. In DNA form, the CDR3 reads TGTGCCAGCAGCCCACGGATTATACAGGGTCGGGCCAAAGAGACCCAGTACTTC. V usage is TRBV9 and J usage is TRBJ2-5; D might be TRBD1 (6 bases). Trimming cost V 4 bases and J 3 bases, with 25 bases left between them. This CDR3 is 18 amino acids long. The germline V gene encodes CDR1 SGDLS and CDR2 YYNGEE.

This clone was observed a single time. The rearrangement joins TRBV5-4 to TRBJ2-2, with 9 positions matching TRBD1. In germline, CDR1 is SGHNT, CDR2 YYREEE (reference sequence). CDR3 size: 16 residues. The trim removed 5 bases at V and 5 bases at J, leaving 10 bases unmatched. The CDR3 reads CASSRPGQGPTGELFF. CDR3 coding DNA: TGTGCCAGCAGTCGACCGGGACAGGGCCCTACCGGGGAGCTGTTTTTT.

The chain employs TRBV7-8 and TRBJ1-2, with D perhaps matching TRBD1 (6 bases). V shed 5 bases and J shed 7 bases, with 11 bases lying between them. Looked up from germline, CDR1 is SGHVS and CDR2 is FQNEAQ. There are 12 residues in the CDR3. The CDR3 protein is CASSPTGFGYTF. CDR3 sequence (DNA): TGTGCCAGCAGCCCCACAGGGTTTGGCTACACCTTC.

The table lists this clone with a count of one. V gene TRBV2 combines with J gene TRBJ1-5; D is ambiguous. Germline lookup yields CDR1 SNHLY and CDR2 FYNNEI. The CDR3 is made up of 13 amino acids. The V gene lost 2 bases and the J gene lost 11 bases, with 13 bases spanning the gap. This CDR3 reads CASSEIVSVAQHF. DNA for the CDR3: TGTGCCAGCAGTGAAATAGTCTCTGTAGCCCAGCATTTT. Together with reference TRBV2 and TRBJ1-5, the CDR3 gives the full variable domain: EPEVTQTPSHQVTQMGQEVILRCVPISNHLYFYWYRQILGQKVEFLVSFYNNEISEKSEIFDDQFSVERPDGSNFTLKIRSTKLEDSAMYFCASSEIVSVAQHFGDGTRLSIL.

This rearrangement joins TRBV4-1 to TRBJ1-5, with D tentatively TRBD1 (6 bases). This CDR3 contains 15 residues. The V end lost 4 bases, the J end lost 4 bases, and 14 bases lay between the germline ends. Germline V lookup: CDR1 MGHRA, CDR2 YSYEKL. The CDR3 DNA reads TGCGCCAGCAGCCTAGTCGGGGGGCTAAATCAGCCCCAGCATTTT. Translation: CASSLVGGLNQPQHF.

J is TRBJ1-4 and V is TRBV5-1, with D perhaps TRBD1 (6 bases). Trimming pared 7 bases from V and 2 bases from J, leaving 12 bases between. Germline loops: CDR1 SGHRS, CDR2 YFSETQ. This CDR3 comprises 14 residues. The CDR3 sequence: CASRPGDTNEKLFF. CDR3 bases: TGCGCCAGCCGCCCAGGGGACACTAATGAAAAACTGTTTTTT.

The V gene is TRBV27, the J gene TRBJ1-2; 7 nucleotides line up with TRBD1. This CDR3 region has 14 residues. CDR1 and CDR2 (germline): MNHEY, SMNVEV (reference sequence). V lost 5 bases to trimming and J lost 3 bases; unmatched junction nucleotides: 6. The CDR3 region has the DNA TGTGCCAGCAGTCTGGACAGGTCCCACTATGGCTACACCTTC. It encodes CASSLDRSHYGYTF.

The chain employs TRBV5-1 and TRBJ2-1, with no clear D. V gave up 0 bases and J gave up 4 bases, with 14 bases separating them. The V gene's germline CDR1 is SGHRS and CDR2 YFSETQ. The CDR3 has 16 residues. The CDR3 sequence: CASSLEGRVEYNEQFF. The DNA of the CDR3 is TGCGCCAGCAGCTTGGAAGGTCGGGTGGAATACAATGAGCAGTTCTTC.

The J gene is TRBJ1-1, the V gene TRBV9; no clear D gene. Trimming took off 0 bases at V and 0 bases at J, with 6 bases between the two ends. The germline gives CDR1 SGDLS, CDR2 YYNGEE. The CDR3 has 14 residues. The CDR3 protein is CASSVVSVNTEAFF. In nucleotides, the CDR3 is TGTGCCAGCAGCGTAGTGTCCGTGAACACTGAAGCTTTCTTT.

The chain couples TRBV27 to TRBJ2-1; 7 bases line up with TRBD1. CDR1 MNHEY and CDR2 SMNVEV come from the germline V gene (reference sequence). The V and J ends lost 4 bases and 6 bases, in that order; junction bases with no gene match: 6. This CDR3 region has 14 residues. CDR3 loop: CASSSTQGPNEQFF. DNA of the CDR3: TGTGCCAGCAGTTCCACACAGGGGCCCAATGAGCAGTTCTTC.